Sequencing of this TCR beta chain was carried out in a study of cytomegalovirus exposure and HLA in healthy donors. The PCR made use of 60 Vbeta and 13 Jbeta primers. Assay used: immunoSEQ multiplex PCR; TCRdb lists only in-frame clones, some missing. Among over 150,000 clones listed, 82% were seen once. Study-level results: Associated with cytomegalovirus, according to the listing, were fewer than 200 TCR beta chains.

In nominal health when sampled, donors likely had unrecorded immune exposures nonetheless. In this sample, this clone turned up a few times. As yet, its antigen is unknown. The CDR3 covers 13 residues. V was pared by 3 bases and J by 4 bases, with 7 bases between. Germline V gene lookup returns CDR1 MNHNS and CDR2 SASEGT. The sequence was obtained from a girl aged 5-17 years in good health and CMV-seropositive. Specimen: PBMCs. The chain joins TRBV6-1 to TRBJ1-5, with D unclear. The CDR3 coding sequence is TGTGCCAGCAGTGATCCGGGGAATCAGCCCCAGCATTTT. This encodes CASSDPGNQPQHF.